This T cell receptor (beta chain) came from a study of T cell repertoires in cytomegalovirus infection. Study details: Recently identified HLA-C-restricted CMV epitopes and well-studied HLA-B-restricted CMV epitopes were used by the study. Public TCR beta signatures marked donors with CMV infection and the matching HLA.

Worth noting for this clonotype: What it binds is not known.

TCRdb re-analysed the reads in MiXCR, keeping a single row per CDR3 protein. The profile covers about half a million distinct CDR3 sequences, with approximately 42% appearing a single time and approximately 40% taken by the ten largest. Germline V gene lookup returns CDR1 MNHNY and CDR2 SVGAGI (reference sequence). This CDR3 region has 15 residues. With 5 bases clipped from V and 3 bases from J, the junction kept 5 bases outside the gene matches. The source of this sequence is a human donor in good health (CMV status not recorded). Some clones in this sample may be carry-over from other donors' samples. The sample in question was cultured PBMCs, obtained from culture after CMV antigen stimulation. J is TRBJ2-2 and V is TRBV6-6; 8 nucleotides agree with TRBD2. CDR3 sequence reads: CASSLRGEDTGELFF. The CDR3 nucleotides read TGTGCCAGCAGTCTGCGGGGGGAAGACACCGGGGAGCTGTTTTTT.